The source of this T cell receptor (beta chain) is a study of T cell responses to AZD1222 COVID-19 vaccine. Study context: Analyses pooled second doses at about 4 or about 12 weeks.

Whole-study findings and limits: Vaccine-related CD4 TCRs covered spike, predominating at 160-218 and 743-854. The donor cohort was predominantly white British with a female majority, and clonal diversity may have been underestimated. When two AZD1222 doses had been given, Spike-specific TCR breadth and depth rose.

V was clipped by 0 bases and J by 2 bases; unmatched bases: 2. The CDR3 consists of 15 residues. Germline CDR1 and CDR2: SGHRS and YFSETQ. This clone has only a few counts. Its antigen is unidentified. Only in-frame clones appear in the TCRdb table, and some are missing; sequencing was by immunoSEQ multiplex PCR. The data hold 120,000 or so clones, with about nine tenths observed a single time. The receptor was derived from an adult in good health. The sample here was peripheral blood, taken on day 0 of AZD1222 vaccination. The chain joins TRBV5-1 to TRBJ2-7; 10 positions match TRBD1. CDR3 nucleotides: TGCGCCAGCAGCTTGGGACAGGGGGCAGCCTACGAGCAGTACTTC. It yields the protein CASSLGQGAAYEQYF.